This TCR beta chain was found in a study of breast tumors, draining lymph nodes, adjacent tissues. Study results and limitations: Data fit most tumor T cells coming from lymph node, expanding in tumor. Tumors had less TCR diversity than lymph nodes, more than nontumor tissue.

MiXCR was run by TCRdb on the multiplex PCR reads, yielding one entry per CDR3 protein. The table has tens of thousands of distinct CDR3 sequences, approximately 19% seen once. This clonotype has a count of ten or more. Its antigen remains unidentified. Breast cancer patients provided tissue from their axillary draining lymph nodes. The CDR3 extends over 13 amino acids. CDR1 and CDR2 from the germline V gene are KGHDR and SFDVKD. The V end was cut by 7 bases, the J end by 6 bases, with 11 bases between. The receptor's source is a female donor with breast cancer. Some clones in this sample may be carry-over from other donors' samples. This chain links TRBV24-1 with TRBJ2-2; D ambiguous. Sequencing was carried out using axillary lymph node tissue. CDR3 in amino acids: CATSSSIPGELFF. The CDR3 DNA sequence: TGTGCCACCAGCTCCTCCATACCCGGGGAGCTGTTTTTT.